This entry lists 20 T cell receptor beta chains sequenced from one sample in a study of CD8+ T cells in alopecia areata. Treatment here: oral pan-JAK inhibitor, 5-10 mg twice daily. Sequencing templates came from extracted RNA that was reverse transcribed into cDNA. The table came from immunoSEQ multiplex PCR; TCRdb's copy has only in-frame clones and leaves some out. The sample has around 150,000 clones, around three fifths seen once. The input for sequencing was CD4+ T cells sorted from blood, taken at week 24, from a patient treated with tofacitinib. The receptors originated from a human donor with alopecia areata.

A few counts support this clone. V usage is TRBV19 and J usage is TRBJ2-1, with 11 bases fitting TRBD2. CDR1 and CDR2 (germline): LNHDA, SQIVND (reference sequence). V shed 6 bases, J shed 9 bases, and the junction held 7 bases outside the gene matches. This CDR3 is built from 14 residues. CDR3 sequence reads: CASRTLAGGGEQFF. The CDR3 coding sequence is TGTGCCAGTAGGACTCTAGCGGGGGGAGGTGAGCAGTTCTTC.

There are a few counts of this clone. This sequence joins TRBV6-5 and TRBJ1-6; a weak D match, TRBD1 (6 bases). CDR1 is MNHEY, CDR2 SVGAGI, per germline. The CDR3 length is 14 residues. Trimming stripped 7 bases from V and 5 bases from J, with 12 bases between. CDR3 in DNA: TGTGCCAGCACATTCGGACAGAATAATTCACCCCTCCACTTT. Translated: CASTFGQNNSPLHF.

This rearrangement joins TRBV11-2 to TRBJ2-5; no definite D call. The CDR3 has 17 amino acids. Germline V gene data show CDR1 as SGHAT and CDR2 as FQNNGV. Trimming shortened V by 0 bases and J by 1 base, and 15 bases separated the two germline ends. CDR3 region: CASSLDSRQATQETQYF. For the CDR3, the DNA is TGTGCCAGCAGCTTAGATTCCCGGCAGGCGACCCAAGAGACCCAGTACTTC.

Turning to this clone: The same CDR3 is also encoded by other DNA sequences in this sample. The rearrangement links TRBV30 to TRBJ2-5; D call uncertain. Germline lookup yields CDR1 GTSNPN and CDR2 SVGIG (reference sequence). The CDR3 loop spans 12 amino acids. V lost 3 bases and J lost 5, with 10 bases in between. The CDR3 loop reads CAWSVGRETQYF. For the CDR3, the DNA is TGTGCCTGGAGCGTGGGTCGGGAGACCCAGTACTTC.

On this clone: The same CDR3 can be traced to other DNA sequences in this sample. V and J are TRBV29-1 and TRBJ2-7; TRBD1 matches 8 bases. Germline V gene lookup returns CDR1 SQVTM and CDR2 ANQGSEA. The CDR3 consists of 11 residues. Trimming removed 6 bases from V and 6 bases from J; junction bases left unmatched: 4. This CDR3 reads CSVDRAGEQYF. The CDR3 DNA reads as TGCAGCGTGGACAGGGCCGGCGAGCAGTACTTC.

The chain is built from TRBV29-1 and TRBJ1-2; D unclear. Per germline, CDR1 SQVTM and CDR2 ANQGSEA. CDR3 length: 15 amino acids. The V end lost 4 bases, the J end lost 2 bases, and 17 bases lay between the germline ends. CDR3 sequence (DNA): TGCAGCGTTGGGCTACGGGAAGGTACGAACTATGGCTACACCTTC. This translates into CSVGLREGTNYGYTF.

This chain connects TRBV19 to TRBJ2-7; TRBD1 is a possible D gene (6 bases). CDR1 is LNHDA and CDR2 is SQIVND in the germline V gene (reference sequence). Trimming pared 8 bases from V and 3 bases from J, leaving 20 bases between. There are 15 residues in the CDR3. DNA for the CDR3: TGTGCCAGTTCCTACAGGGACGCCAAGGGCTACGAGCAGTACTTC. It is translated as CASSYRDAKGYEQYF.

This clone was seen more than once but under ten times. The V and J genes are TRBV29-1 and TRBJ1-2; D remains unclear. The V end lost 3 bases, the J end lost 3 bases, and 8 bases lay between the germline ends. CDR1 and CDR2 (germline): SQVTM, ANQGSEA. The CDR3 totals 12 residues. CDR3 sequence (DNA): TGCAGCGTTGAGGGCGGGGACTATGGCTACACCTTC. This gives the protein CSVEGGDYGYTF.

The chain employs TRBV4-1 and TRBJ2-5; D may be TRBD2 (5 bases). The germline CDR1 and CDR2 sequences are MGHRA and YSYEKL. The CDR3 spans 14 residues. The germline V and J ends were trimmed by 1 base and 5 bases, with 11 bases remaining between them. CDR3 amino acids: CASSQGGGRETQYF. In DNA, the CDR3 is TGCGCCAGCAGCCAAGGAGGAGGCCGGGAGACCCAGTACTTC.

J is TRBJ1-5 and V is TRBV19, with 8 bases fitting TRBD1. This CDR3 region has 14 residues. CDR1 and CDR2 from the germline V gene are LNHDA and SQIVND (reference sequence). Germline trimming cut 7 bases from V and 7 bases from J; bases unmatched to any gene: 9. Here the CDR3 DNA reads TGTGCCAGTACAGTGGGACAGGCCCCACAGCCCCAGCATTTT. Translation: CASTVGQAPQPQHF. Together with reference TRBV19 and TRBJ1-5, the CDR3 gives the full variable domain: DGGITQSPKYLFRKEGQNVTLSCEQNLNHDAMYWYRQDPGQGLRLIYYSQIVNDFQKGDIAEGYSVSREKKESFPLTVTSAQKNPTAFYLCASTVGQAPQPQHFGDGTRLSIL.

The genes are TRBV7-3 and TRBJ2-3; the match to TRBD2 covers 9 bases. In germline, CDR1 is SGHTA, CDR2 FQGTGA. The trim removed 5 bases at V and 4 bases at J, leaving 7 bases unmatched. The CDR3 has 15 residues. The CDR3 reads CASSLASGAPDTQYF. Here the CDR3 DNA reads TGTGCCAGCAGCCTCGCTAGCGGGGCTCCAGATACGCAGTATTTT.

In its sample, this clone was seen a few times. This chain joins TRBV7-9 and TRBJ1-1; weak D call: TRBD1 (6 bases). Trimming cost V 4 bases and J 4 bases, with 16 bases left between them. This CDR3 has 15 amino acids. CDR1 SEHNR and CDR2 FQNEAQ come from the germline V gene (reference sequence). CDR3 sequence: CASSSPQGLLTEAFF. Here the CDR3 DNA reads TGTGCCAGCAGCTCCCCACAGGGTTTGCTCACTGAAGCTTTCTTT.

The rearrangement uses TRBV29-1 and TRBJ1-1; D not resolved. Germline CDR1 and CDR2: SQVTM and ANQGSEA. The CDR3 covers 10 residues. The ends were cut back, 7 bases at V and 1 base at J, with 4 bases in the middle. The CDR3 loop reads CSAGNTEAFF. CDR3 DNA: TGCAGCGCTGGGAACACTGAAGCTTTCTTT.

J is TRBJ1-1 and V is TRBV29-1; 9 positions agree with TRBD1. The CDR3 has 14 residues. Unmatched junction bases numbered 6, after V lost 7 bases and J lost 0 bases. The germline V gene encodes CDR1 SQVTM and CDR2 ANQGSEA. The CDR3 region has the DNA TGCAGCGGTGGGACAGGGTCGCTGAACACTGAAGCTTTCTTT. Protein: CSGGTGSLNTEAFF.

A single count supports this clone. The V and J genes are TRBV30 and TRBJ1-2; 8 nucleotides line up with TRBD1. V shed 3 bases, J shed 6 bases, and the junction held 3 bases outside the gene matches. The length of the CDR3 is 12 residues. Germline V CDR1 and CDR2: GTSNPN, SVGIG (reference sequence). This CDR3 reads CAWRTGANGYTF. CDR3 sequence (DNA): TGTGCCTGGAGGACAGGGGCGAATGGCTACACCTTC. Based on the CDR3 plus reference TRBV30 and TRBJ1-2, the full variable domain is SQTIHQWPATLVQPVGSPLSLECTVEGTSNPNLYWYRQAAGRGLQLLFYSVGIGQISSEVPQNLSASRPQDRQFILSSKKLLLSDSGFYLCAWRTGANGYTFGSGTRLTVV.

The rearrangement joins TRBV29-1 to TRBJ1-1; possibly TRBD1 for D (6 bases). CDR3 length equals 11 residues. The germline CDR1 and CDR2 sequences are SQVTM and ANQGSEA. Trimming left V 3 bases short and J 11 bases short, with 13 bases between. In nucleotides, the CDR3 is TGCAGCGTTGAGCGAGGGGGGACTGCTTTCTTT. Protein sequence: CSVERGGTAFF.

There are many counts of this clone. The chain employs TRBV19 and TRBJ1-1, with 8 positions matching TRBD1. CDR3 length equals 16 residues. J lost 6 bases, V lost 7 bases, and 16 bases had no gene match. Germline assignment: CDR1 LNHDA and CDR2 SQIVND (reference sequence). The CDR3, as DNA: TGTGCCAGTACCCCCGGACAGGGTGTATCTCGGGCTGAAGCTTTCTTT. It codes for CASTPGQGVSRAEAFF.

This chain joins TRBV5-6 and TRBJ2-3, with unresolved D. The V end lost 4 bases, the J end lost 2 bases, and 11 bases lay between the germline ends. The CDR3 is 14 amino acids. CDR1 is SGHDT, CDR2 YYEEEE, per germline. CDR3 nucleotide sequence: TGTGCCAGCAGCCCCGGTGGGTCCACAGATACGCAGTATTTT. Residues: CASSPGGSTDTQYF. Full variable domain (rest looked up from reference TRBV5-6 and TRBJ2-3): DAGVTQSPTHLIKTRGQQVTLRCSPKSGHDTVSWYQQALGQGPQFIFQYYEEEERQRGNFPDRFSGHQFPNYSSELNVNALLLGDSALYLCASSPGGSTDTQYFGPGTRLTVL.

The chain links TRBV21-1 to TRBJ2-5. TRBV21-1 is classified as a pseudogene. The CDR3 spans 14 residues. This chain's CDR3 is CASSKQVDEETQYF. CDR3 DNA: TGTGCCAGCAGCAAACAAGTGGACGAAGAGACCCAGTACTTC.

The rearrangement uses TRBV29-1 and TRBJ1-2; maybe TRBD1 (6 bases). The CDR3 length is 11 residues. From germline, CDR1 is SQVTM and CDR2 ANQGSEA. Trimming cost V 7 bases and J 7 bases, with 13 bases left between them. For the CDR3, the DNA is TGCAGCGGGGGGGGCGTGGGTGGCTACACCTTC. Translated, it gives CSGGGVGGYTF. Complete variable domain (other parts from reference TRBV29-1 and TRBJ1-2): SAVISQKPSRDICQRGTSLTIQCQVDSQVTMMFWYRQQPGQSLTLIATANQGSEATYESGFVIDKFPISRPNLTFSTLTVSNMSPEDSSIYLCSGGGVGGYTFGSGTRLTVV.